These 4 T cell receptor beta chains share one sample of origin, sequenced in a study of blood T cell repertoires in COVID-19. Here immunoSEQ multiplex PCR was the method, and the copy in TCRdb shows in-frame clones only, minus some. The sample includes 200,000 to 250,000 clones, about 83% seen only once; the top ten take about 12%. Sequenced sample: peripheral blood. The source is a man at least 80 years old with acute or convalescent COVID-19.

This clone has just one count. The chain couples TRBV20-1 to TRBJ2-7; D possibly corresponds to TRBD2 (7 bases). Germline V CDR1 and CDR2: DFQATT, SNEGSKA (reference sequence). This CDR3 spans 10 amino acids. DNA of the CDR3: TGCAGGGGGGGGGCCGGTGAGCAGTACTTC. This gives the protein CRGGAGEQYF.

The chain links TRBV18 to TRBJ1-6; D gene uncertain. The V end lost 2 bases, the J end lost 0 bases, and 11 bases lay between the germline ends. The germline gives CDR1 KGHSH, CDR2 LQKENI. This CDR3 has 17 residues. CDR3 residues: CASSPEEISSYNSPLHF. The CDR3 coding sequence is TGTGCCAGCTCACCAGAGGAAATCAGCTCCTATAATTCACCCCTCCACTTT.

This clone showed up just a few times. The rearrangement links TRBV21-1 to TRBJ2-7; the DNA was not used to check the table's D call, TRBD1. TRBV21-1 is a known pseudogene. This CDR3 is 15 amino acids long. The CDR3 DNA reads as TGTGCCAGCAGCAAAGTTTGTCAGGGCCTCTACGAGCAGTACTTC. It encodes CASSKVCQGLYEQYF.

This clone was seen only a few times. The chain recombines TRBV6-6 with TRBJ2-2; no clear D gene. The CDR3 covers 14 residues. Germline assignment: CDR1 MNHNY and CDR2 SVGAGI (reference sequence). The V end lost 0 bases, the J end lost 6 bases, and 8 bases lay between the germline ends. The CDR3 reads CASSYSTVAGELFF. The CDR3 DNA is TGTGCCAGCAGTTACTCAACGGTAGCCGGGGAGCTGTTTTTT.